This T cell receptor beta chain was retrieved from a study of beta chain features in type 1 diabetes (dated by TCRdb to the late 2010s). Notes on the research overall: Patients and healthy donors did not differ in mean age, gender distribution, total cell number or subset yield. A total of roughly 100 million sorted cells were examined across all samples, and the number of cells per subset was strongly correlated with RNA yield. The study compared the TCRB repertoires of sorted circulating CD4+ T cell subsets in recently diagnosed type 1 diabetes patients with those in matched healthy donors. Regulatory and stem cell-like memory subsets were isolated from only 8 patients and about eight healthy donors, whereas naive and central memory subsets came from all 30 or so donors.

A single peripheral blood draw of 90 to 150 mL on average was collected from each donor into heparinised tubes. A BD FACSAria II and a panel including CD45RO, CCR7, CD25, CD127, CD95 and CD27 were used to sort naive, central memory, regulatory and stem cell-like memory CD4+ T cells. Every sorted population had a purity above 98%. PBMCs were isolated right away by Lymphoprep density gradient centrifugation and were stained directly, without culture. So that batch effects would be minimized, each experiment stained and sorted samples in pairs, pairing one healthy donor with one patient. The entire isolated RNA was reverse transcribed using the High Capacity cDNA Reverse Transcription Kit, and thus expressed TCRB transcripts were sequenced. Deep immunoSEQ sequencing was performed on naive, central memory and regulatory T cell samples, with an average of around 3.5 million total reads per sample. Sorted cells were lysed in RLT buffer and RNA was extracted with DNase-treated RNeasy Micro or Mini kits, depending on cell number. To prevent cross-contamination, each cell subset was processed individually, whereas patient and healthy donor samples were processed jointly. The immunoSEQ multiplex PCR was used to amplify TCRB sequences from cDNA, generating 87-bp fragments that spanned the CDR3 region. The amplicons were sequenced using the Illumina HiSeq platform. In the source study's methods: PCR bias was computationally corrected using synthetic template baselines, reads within Hamming distance 2 were collapsed, and singletons that could not be merged were discarded. Reads were aligned against IMGT to assign V, D and J genes, CDR3 length and insertions or deletions at six rearrangement sites. Within each subset, clonotype counts were normalized to sorted cell number, and only after that were true diversity and Gini coefficients computed with the tcR R package. The overlap coefficient, calculated on TCRB nucleotide sequences, was used to measure repertoire sharing. As a proxy for the pre-selection repertoire, out-of-frame TCRB sequences from naive cells were analyzed. TCRdb stores this immuneACCESS table with in-frame sequences only. Part of the clones is absent; in the studies checked, under half of the shortfall reflects unresolved V genes, and no reason is known for the rest. V and J calls and clone size are as listed in that table; D and trimming were resolved from the DNA. The sample contains around 690,000 clones, roughly 12% of them found a single time. Around 0.12% of the sample belongs to the ten largest clones.

A word on this clone: The antigen it binds to is not known. No base quality information exists; no much larger clone differs at one position.

Broad study findings and their caveats: The naive, central memory and regulatory TCRB repertoires appeared to resemble one another more closely among patients than among healthy donors. HLA sub-analyses involved small numbers of individuals, so any influence of HLA type on TCRB rearrangement remained unresolved. PCR might favor shorter templates, but patient and control samples were amplified and corrected together, so any skew would affect both groups equally. Because cDNA was sequenced instead of genomic DNA, activated cells with high expression could be over-represented, although the groups did not differ in activation or CD3 levels. At VDJ recombination sites, patients with type 1 diabetes made fewer insertions and deleted more nucleotides, a pattern implying thymic rearrangement abnormalities. In all four CD4+ subsets, TCRB CDR3 length was moderately but significantly shorter in type 1 diabetes patients.

The germline V gene gives CDR1 as SGHTS and CDR2 as YDEGEE. The CDR3 measures 11 amino acids from cysteine to phenylalanine. Only the CDR3 DNA is retained, 33 bases long and in frame from the first base. Relative to germline, V is 5 bases shorter and J is 13 bases shorter, with 10 bases between their ends. What was sequenced was naive CD4+ T cells from blood. Per the publication, the cell subset or site label means: true naive CD4+ T cells. This clonotype was obtained from a man aged 25-40 years with type 1 diabetes. Recombination connected TRBV5-8 to TRBJ1-6; the D gene cannot be named for sure. The encoded CDR3 is CASRPGLPLHF. The DNA is TGTGCCAGCAGACCTGGACTGCCCCTCCACTTT.